This TCR beta chain was identified in a study of shared clonotypes between healthy human individuals. The wider study: Per donor, three plates held CD4 naive cells, three held CD4 memory, two held CD8 naive and one held CD8 memory.

Study-level results: On the whole, naive subsets had larger estimated richness than memory subsets had. In contrast to clonotypes shared by all four donors, non-shared clonotypes had lower generation probabilities.

CDR3 size: 18 residues. With V trimmed by 5 bases and J by 2 bases, 9 bases remained unmatched. Germline V gene lookup returns CDR1 SGHNT and CDR2 YYREEE (reference sequence). Researchers divided each subset's genomic DNA evenly across several immunoSEQ plates. Data came from immunoSEQ multiplex PCR; TCRdb stores just in-frame clones and leaves some out. Found here are approximately 1.5 million clones, around 98% of them singletons; the top ten hold less than 0.55%. As for this clone: The antigen is undetermined.

V and J are TRBV5-4 and TRBJ2-1; 14 positions agree with TRBD2. Sequenced: naive CD4+ T cells sorted from blood. Subset here: CD45RA+ positively selected. The receptor's source is a man younger than 45 in good health. CDR3 amino acids: CASRMGLAGVGAYNEQFF. The DNA of the CDR3 is TGTGCCAGCAGAATGGGACTAGCGGGAGTCGGCGCCTACAATGAGCAGTTCTTC. The full variable domain, completed using reference TRBV5-4 and TRBJ2-1, is ETGVTQSPTHLIKTRGQQVTLRCSSQSGHNTVSWYQQALGQGPQFIFQYYREEENGRGNFPPRFSGLQFPNYSSELNVNALELDDSALYLCASRMGLAGVGAYNEQFFGPGTRLTVL.